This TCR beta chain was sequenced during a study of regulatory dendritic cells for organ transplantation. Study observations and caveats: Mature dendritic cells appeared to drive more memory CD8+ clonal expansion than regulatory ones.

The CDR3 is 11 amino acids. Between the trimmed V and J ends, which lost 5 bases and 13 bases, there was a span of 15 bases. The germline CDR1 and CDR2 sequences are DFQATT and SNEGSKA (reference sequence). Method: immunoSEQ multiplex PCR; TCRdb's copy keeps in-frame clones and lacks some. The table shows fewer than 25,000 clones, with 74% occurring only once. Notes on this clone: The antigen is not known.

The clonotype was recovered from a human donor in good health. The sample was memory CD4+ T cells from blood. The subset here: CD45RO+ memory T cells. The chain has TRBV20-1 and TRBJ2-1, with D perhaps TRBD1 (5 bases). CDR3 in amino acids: CSAPGAVDQFF. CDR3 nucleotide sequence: TGCAGTGCTCCTGGGGCGGTAGATCAGTTCTTC.